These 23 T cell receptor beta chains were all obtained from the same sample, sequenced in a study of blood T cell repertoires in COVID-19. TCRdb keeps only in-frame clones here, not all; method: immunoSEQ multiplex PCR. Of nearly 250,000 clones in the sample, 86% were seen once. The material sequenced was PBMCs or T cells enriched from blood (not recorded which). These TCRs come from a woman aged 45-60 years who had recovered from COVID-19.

CDR3 loop: CASSYVGGRGDSYEQYF. CDR3 DNA sequence: TGTGCCAGCAGTTACGTGGGGGGACGGGGGGACTCCTACGAGCAGTACTTC. V and J are TRBV6-2 or TRBV6-3 and TRBJ2-7, with TRBD2 matching 7 bases. Looked up from germline, CDR1 is MNHEY and CDR2 is SVGEGT. V shed 2 bases and J 0 bases; nucleotides not matched to a gene: 10. The CDR3 consists of 17 residues.

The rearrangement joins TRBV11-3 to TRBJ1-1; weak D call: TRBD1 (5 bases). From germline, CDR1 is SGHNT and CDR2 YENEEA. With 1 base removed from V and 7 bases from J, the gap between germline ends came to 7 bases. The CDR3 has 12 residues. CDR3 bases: TGTGCCAGCAGCTTAGGACAGCTTGAAGCTTTCTTT. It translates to CASSLGQLEAFF.

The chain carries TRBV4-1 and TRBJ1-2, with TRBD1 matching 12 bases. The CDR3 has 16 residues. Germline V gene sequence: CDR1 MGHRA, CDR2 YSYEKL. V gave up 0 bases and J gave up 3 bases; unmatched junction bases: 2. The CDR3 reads CASSQDGTGGYYGYTF. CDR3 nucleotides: TGCGCCAGCAGCCAAGACGGGACAGGGGGCTACTATGGCTACACCTTC.

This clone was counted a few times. The CDR3 sequence: CAWSQSGTVSFNQPQHF. CDR3 sequence (DNA): TGTGCCTGGAGTCAATCCGGGACAGTCTCTTTCAATCAGCCCCAGCATTTT. This chain links TRBV30 with TRBJ1-5, with 7 bases that match TRBD1. The germline gives CDR1 GTSNPN, CDR2 SVGIG (reference sequence). Trimming took 2 bases from V and 3 from J; bases not matched to a gene: 13. The CDR3 consists of 17 residues.

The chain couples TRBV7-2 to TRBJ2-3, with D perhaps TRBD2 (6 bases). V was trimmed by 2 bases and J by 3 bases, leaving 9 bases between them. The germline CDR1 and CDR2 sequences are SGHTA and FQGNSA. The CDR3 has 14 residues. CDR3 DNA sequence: TGTGCCAGCAGCTTAATCAGCGGGACAGATACGCAGTATTTT. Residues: CASSLISGTDTQYF.

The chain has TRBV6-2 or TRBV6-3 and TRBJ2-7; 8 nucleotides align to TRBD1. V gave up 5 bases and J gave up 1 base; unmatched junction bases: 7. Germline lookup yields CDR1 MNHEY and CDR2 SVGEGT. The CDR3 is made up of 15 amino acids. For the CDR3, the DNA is TGTGCCAGCAGTCAGCCTCGACAGGGGTCCTACGAGCAGTACTTC. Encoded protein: CASSQPRQGSYEQYF.

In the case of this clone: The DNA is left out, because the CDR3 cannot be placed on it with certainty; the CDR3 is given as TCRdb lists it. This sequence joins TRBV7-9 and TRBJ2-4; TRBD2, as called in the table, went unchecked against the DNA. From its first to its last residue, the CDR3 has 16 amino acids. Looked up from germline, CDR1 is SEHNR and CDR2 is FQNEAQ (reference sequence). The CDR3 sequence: CASSSSGIIAKNIQYF.

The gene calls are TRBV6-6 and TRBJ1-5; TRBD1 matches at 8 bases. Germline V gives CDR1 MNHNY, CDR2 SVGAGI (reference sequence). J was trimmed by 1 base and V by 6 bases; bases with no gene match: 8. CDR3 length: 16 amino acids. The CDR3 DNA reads TGTGCCAGCAGATCCTCACAGGGGGGGAGCAATCAGCCCCAGCATTTT. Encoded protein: CASRSSQGGSNQPQHF.

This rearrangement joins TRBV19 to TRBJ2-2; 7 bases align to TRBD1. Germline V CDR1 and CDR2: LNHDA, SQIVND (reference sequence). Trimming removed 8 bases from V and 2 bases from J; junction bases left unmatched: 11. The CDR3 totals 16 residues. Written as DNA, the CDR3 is TGTGCCAGTGCCAACTGGGACAGCCTTAACACCGGGGAGCTGTTTTTT. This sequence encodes CASANWDSLNTGELFF.

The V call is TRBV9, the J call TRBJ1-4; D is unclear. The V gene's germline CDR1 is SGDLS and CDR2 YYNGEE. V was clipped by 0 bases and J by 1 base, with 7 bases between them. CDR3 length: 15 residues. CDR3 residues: CASSVGVLTNEKLFF. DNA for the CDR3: TGTGCCAGCAGCGTAGGAGTTCTAACTAATGAAAAACTGTTTTTT. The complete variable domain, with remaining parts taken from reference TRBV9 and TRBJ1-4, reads DSGVTQTPKHLITATGQRVTLRCSPRSGDLSVYWYQQSLDQGLQFLIQYYNGEERAKGNILERFSAQQFPDLHSELNLSSLELGDSALYFCASSVGVLTNEKLFFGSGTQLSVL.

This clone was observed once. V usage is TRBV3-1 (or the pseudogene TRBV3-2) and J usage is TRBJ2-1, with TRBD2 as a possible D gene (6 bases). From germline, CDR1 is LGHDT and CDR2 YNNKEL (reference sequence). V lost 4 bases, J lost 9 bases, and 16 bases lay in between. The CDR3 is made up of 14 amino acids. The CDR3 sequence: CASSPYRGASEQFF. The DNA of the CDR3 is TGTGCCAGCAGCCCCTATCGCGGGGCCAGTGAGCAGTTCTTC.

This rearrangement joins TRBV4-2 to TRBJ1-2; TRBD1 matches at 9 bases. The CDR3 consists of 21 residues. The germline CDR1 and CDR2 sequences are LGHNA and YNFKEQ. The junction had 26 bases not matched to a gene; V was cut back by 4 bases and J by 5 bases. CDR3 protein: CASSLRDRESRILPWSYGYTF. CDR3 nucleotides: TGTGCCAGCAGCCTACGGGACAGGGAGTCCCGAATTTTACCATGGTCGTATGGCTACACCTTC.

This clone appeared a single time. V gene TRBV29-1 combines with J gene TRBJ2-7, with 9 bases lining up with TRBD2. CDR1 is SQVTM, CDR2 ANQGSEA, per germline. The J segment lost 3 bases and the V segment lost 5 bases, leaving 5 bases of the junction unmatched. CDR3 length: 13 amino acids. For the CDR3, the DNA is TGCAGCGTTATAGCGGGAGAAGACTACGAGCAGTACTTC. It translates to CSVIAGEDYEQYF.

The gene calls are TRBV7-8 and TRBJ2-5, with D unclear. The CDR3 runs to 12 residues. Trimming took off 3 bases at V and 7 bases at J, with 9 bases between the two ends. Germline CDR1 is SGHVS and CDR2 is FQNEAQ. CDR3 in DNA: TGTGCCAGCAGCTTCGGGTCCGGGACCCAGTACTTC. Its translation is CASSFGSGTQYF.

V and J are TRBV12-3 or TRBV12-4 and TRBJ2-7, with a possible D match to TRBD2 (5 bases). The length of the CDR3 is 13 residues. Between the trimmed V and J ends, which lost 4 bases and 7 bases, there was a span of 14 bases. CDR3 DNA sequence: TGTGCCAGCAGTTCGACGGGGAGTGGAGAGCAGTACTTC. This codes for CASSSTGSGEQYF.

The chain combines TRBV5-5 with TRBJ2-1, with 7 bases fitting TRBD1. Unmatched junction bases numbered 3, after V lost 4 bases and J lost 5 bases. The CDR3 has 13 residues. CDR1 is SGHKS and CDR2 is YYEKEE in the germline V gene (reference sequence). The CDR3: CASSPGTDNEQFF. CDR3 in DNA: TGTGCCAGCAGCCCCGGGACAGACAATGAGCAGTTCTTC.

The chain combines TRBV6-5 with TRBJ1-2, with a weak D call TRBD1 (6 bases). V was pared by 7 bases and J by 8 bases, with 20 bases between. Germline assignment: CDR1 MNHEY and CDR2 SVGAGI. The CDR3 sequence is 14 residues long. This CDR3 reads CASIPWPGAKGYTF. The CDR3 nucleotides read TGTGCCAGCATCCCATGGCCAGGGGCGAAGGGCTACACCTTC.

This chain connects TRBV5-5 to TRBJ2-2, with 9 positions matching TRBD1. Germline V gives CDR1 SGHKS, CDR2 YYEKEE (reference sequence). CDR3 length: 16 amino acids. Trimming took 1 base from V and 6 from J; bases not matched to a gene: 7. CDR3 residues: CASSLPGQGLPGELFF. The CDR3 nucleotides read TGTGCCAGCAGCTTGCCGGGACAGGGTCTCCCCGGGGAGCTGTTTTTT.

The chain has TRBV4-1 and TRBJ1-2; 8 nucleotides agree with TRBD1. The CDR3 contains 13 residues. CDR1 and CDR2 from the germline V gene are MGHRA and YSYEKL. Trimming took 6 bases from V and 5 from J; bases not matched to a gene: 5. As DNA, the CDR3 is TGCGCCAGCAGACCAACAGGGGGTTATGGCTACACCTTC. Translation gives CASRPTGGYGYTF.

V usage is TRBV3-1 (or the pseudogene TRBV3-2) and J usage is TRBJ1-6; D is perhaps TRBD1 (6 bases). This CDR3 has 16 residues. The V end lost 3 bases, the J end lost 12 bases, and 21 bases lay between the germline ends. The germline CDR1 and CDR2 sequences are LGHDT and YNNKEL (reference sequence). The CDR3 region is CASSQGAPLRRGPLHF. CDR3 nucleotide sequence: TGTGCCAGCAGCCAGGGGGCCCCGTTGCGCAGAGGACCCCTCCACTTT.

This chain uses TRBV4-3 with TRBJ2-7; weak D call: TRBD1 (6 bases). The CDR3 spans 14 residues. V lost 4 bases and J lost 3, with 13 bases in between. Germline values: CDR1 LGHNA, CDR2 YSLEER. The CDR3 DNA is TGCGCCAGCAGCCTAAGCTGGACAGACTACGAGCAGTACTTC. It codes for CASSLSWTDYEQYF.

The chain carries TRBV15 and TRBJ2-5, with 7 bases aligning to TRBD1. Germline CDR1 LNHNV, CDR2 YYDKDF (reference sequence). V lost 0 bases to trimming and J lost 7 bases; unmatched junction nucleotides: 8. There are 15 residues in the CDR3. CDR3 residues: CATSRDTGTARTQYF. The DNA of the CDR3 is TGTGCCACCAGCAGAGATACCGGGACAGCTCGGACCCAGTACTTC.

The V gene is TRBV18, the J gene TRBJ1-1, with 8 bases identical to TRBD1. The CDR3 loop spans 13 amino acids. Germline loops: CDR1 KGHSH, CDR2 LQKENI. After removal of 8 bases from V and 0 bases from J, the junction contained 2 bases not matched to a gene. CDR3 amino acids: CASVGQVNTEAFF. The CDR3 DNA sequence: TGTGCCAGCGTGGGACAGGTGAACACTGAAGCTTTCTTT.